This T cell receptor beta chain came from a study of T cells in Graves' hyperthyroidism and ophthalmopathy. Reasons for excluding patients were uncontrolled infection, other autoimmune disease, pregnancy or lactation. Each diagnosis was grounded in clinical symptoms, serum thyroxine and TRAb, thyroid ultrasound, and orbital computed tomography. Overall study findings and caveats: Among thyroid clonotypes expanded above 0.001, most also appeared in blood.

Worth noting for this clonotype: Its antigen is as yet unknown.

RNA transcripts gave rise to amplified TCR beta CDR3 regions. The primer set for the first-round RT-PCR of the TCR CDR3 was HTBI. TCRdb analysed the multiplex PCR reads with MiXCR anew, one entry per CDR3 protein. The data contain fewer than 550,000 distinct CDR3 sequences, 15% to 19% of them seen just once; the ten biggest clones take up almost 8%. The CDR3 loop spans 15 amino acids. Germline V gives CDR1 DFQATT, CDR2 SNEGSKA (reference sequence). Trimming took off 3 bases at V and 4 bases at J, with 15 bases between the two ends. The TCR comes from a woman aged 18-35 years with Graves' hyperthyroidism. The V and J genes are TRBV20-1 and TRBJ1-4; D may be TRBD1 (5 bases). Input material: blood. The CDR3 nucleotides read TGCAGTGCTAGGGGACGGGACGGATTTAATGAAAAACTGTTTTTT. Translating gives CSARGRDGFNEKLFF.